Listed below are T cell receptor beta chains from one sample, sequenced in a study of cytomegalovirus exposure and HLA in healthy donors. The protocol was immunoSEQ multiplex PCR, while the TCRdb copy is restricted to in-frame clones and leaves out a portion. The sample lists roughly 140,000 clones; about 80% were seen once. The sample taken for sequencing was PBMCs. Receptors originate from a male donor in good health and CMV-seronegative. Each CDR3 is given with its conserved first and last residue. A D gene is named only where the DNA matches it firmly. Some rows have no size entry. The others give once, few or many, or a class for an expanded clone.

TRBD1,.,TRBJ2-2,TRBV6-6,CASSSTGTVNTGELFF,TGTGCCAGCAGTTCAACCGGGACAGTCAACACCGGGGAGCTGTTTTTT
TRBD1,.,TRBJ1-1,TRBV9,CASSEHRGSNTEAFF,TGTGCCAGCAGCGAACACAGGGGGTCAAACACTGAAGCTTTCTTT
TRBD1,once,TRBJ2-7,TRBV11-3,CASSLRGDRAHEQYF,TGTGCCAGCAGCCTTCGGGGGGACAGGGCCCACGAGCAGTACTTC
TRBD2,.,TRBJ2-5,TRBV10-2,CASSESLTSGGGETQYF,TGCGCCAGCAGTGAGTCGTTGACTAGCGGGGGGGGAGAGACCCAGTACTTC
.,.,TRBJ1-1,TRBV30,CAWSVEGGVGNTEAFF,TGTGCCTGGAGTGTAGAGGGGGGGGTGGGGAACACTGAAGCTTTCTTT
.,.,TRBJ2-7,TRBV28,CASSLRSPSVYEQYF,TGTGCCAGCAGTTTACGATCGCCTAGCGTGTACGAGCAGTACTTC
.,.,TRBJ1-4,TRBV7-2,CASSLIFNEKLFF,TGTGCCAGCAGCTTAATCTTCAATGAAAAACTGTTTTTT
.,.,TRBJ2-7,TRBV4-3,CASSQVGGTYEQYF,TGCGCCAGCAGCCAAGTAGGGGGAACCTACGAGCAGTACTTC
.,.,TRBJ2-4,TRBV7-9,CASSPGTTFTF,TGTGCCAGCAGCCCGGGAACGACATTTACCTTC
.,.,TRBJ2-3,TRBV11-2,CASSPGFTDTQYF,TGTGCCAGCAGCCCGGGGTTCACAGATACGCAGTATTTT